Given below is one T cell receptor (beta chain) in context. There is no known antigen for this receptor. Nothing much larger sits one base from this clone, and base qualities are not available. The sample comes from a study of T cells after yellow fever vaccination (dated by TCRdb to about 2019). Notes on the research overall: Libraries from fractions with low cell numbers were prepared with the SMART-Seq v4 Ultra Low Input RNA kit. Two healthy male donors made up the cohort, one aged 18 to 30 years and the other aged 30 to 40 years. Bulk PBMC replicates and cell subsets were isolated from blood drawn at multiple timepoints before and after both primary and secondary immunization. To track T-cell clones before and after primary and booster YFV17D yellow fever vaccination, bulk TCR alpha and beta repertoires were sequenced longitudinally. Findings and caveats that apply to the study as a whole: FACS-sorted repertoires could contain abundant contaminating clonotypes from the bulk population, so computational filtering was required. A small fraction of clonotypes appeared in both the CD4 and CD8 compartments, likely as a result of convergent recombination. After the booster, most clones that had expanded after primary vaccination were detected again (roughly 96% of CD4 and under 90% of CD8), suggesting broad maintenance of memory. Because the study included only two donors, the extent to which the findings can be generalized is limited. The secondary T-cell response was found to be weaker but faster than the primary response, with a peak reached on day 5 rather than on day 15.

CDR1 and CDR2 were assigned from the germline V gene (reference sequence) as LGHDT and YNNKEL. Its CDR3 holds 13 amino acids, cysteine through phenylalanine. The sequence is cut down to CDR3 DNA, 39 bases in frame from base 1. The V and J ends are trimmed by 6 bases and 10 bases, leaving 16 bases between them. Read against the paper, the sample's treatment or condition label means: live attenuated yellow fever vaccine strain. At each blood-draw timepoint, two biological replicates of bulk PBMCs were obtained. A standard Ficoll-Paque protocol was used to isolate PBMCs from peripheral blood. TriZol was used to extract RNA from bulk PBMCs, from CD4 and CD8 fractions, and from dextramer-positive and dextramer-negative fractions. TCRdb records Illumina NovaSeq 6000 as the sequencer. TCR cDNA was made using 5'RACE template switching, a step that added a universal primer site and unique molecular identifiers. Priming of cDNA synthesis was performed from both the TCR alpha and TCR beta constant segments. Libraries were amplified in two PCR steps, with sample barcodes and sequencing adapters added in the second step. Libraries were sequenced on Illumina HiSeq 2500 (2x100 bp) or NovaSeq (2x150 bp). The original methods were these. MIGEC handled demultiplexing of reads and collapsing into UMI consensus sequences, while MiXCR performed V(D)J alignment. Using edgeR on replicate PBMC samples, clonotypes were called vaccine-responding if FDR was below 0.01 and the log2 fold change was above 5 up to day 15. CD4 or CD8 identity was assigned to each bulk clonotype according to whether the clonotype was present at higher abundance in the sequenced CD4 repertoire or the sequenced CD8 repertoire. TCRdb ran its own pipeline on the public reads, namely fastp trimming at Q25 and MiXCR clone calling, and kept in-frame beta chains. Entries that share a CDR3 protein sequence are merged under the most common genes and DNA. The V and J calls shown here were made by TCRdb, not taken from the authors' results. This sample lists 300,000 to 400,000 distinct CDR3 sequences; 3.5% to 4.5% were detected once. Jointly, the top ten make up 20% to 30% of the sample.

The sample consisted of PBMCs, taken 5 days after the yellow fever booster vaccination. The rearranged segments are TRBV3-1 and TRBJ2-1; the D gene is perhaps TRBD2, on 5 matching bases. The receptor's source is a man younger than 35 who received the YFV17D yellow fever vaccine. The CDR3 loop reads CASSRKAASEQFF. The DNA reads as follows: TGTGCCAGCAGTCGCAAGGCGGCTAGCGAGCAGTTCTTC.